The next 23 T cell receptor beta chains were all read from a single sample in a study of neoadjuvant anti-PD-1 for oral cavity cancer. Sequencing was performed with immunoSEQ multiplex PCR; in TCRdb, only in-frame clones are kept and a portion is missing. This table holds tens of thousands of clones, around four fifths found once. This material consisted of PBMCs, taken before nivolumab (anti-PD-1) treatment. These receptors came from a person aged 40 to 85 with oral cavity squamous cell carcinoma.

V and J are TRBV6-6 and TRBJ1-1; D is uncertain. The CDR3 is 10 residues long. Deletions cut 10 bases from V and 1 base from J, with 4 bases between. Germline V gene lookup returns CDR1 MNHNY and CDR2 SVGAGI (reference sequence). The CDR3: CATRNTEAFF. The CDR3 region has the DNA TGTGCCACCCGGAACACTGAAGCTTTCTTT.

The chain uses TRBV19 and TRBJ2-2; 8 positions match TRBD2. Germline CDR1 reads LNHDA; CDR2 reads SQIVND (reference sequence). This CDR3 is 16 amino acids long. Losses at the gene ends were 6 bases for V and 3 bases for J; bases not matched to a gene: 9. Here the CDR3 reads CASRNWAGGDTGELFF. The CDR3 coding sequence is TGTGCCAGTAGAAACTGGGCGGGGGGCGACACCGGGGAGCTGTTTTTT.

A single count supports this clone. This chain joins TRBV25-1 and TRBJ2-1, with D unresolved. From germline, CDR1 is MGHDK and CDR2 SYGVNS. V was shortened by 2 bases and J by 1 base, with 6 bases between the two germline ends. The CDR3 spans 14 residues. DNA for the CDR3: TGTGCCAGCAGTGAAGGTCAATCCTACAATGAGCAGTTCTTC. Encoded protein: CASSEGQSYNEQFF.

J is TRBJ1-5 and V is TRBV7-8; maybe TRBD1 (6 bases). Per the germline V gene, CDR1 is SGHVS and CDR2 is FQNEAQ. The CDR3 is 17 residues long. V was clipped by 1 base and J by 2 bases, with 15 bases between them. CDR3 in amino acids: CASSLEVIGGGNQPQHF. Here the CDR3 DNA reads TGTGCCAGCAGCTTAGAGGTCATAGGGGGTGGCAATCAGCCCCAGCATTTT. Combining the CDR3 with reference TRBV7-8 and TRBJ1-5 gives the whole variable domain GAGVSQSPRYKVAKRGQDVALRCDPISGHVSLFWYQQALGQGPEFLTYFQNEAQLDKSGLPSDRFFAERPEGSVSTLKIQRTQQEDSAVYLCASSLEVIGGGNQPQHFGDGTRLSIL.

The CDR3 reads CASSQDAGGAYNEQFF. CDR3 DNA: TGTGCCAGCAGCCAAGACGCCGGCGGAGCATACAATGAGCAGTTCTTC. The chain recombines TRBV4-2 with TRBJ2-1; D call uncertain. The CDR3 has 16 amino acids. Germline assignment: CDR1 LGHNA and CDR2 YNFKEQ. Trimming stripped 0 bases from V and 4 bases from J, with 13 bases between.

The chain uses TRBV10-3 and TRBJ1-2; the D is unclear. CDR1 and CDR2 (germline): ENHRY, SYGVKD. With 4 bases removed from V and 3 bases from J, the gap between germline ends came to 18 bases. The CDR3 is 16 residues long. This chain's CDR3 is CAISAGVSYAYYGYTF. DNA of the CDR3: TGTGCCATCAGTGCGGGCGTATCGTACGCTTACTATGGCTACACCTTC.

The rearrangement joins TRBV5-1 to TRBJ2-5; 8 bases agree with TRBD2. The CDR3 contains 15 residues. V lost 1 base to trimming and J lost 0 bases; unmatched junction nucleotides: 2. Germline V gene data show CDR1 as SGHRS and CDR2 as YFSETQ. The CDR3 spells CASSLRLANQETQYF. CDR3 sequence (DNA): TGCGCCAGCAGCTTGAGACTAGCGAACCAAGAGACCCAGTACTTC.

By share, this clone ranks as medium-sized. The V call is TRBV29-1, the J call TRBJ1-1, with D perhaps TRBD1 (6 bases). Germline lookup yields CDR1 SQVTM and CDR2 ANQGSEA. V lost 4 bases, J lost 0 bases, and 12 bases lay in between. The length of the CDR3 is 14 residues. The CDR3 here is CSVARTAMNTEAFF. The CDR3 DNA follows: TGCAGCGTTGCCCGGACAGCCATGAACACTGAAGCTTTCTTT.

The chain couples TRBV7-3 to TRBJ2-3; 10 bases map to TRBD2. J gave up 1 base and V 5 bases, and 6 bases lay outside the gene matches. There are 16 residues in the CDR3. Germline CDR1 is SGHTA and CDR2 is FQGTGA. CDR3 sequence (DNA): TGTGCCAGCAGCGGAATAGCGGGGGGACGCACAGATACGCAGTATTTT. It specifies CASSGIAGGRTDTQYF.

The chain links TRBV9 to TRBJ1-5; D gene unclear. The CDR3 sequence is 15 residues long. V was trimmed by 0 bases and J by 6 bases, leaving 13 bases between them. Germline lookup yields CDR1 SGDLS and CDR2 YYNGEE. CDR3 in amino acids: CASSVEEGIGQPQHF. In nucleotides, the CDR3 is TGTGCCAGCAGCGTAGAAGAGGGTATAGGTCAGCCCCAGCATTTT.

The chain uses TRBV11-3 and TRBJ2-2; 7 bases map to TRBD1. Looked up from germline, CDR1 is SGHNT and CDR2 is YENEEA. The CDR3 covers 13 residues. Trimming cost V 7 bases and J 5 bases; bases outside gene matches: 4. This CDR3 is CASTTQGTGELFF. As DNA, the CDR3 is TGTGCCAGCACCACACAGGGGACCGGGGAGCTGTTTTTT.

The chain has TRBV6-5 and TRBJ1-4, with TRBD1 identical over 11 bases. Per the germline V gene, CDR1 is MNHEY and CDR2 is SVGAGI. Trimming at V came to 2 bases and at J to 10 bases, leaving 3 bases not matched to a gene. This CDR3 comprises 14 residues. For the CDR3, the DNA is TGTGCCAGCAGTTACCGGACAGGGGGCGGAAAACTGTTTTTT. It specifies CASSYRTGGGKLFF.

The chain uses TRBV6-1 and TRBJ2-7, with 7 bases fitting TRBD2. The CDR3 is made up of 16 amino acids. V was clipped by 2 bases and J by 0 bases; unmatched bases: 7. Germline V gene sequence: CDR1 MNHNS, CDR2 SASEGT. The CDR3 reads CASSERSGIVSYEQYF. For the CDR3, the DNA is TGTGCCAGCAGTGAACGGAGCGGGATCGTCTCCTACGAGCAGTACTTC.

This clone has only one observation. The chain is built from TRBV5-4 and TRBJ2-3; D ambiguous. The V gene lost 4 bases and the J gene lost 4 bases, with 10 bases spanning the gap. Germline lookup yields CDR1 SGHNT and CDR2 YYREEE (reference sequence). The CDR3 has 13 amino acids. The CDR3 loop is CASSQRVPDTQYF. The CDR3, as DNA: TGTGCCAGCAGCCAAAGGGTCCCAGATACGCAGTATTTT.

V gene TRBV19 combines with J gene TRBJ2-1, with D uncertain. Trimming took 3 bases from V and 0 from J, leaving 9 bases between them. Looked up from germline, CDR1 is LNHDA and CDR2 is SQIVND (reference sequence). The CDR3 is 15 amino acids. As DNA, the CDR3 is TGTGCCAGTAGTATGGCGGTCGACTCCTACAATGAGCAGTTCTTC. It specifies CASSMAVDSYNEQFF.

Here the CDR3 DNA reads TGTGCCAGCAGCTTTGGGCAGGGAAGTGAAAAACTGTTTTTT. Translated, it gives CASSFGQGSEKLFF. The rearrangement uses TRBV7-9 and TRBJ1-4, with D possibly matching TRBD1 (5 bases). V dropped 3 bases and J dropped 7 bases, with 12 bases sitting between them. The CDR3 is 14 amino acids. Germline loops: CDR1 SEHNR, CDR2 FQNEAQ (reference sequence).

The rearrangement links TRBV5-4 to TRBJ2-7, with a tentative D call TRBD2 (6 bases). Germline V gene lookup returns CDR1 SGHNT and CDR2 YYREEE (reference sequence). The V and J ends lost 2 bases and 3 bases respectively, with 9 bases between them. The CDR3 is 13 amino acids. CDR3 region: CASSFRGNYEQYF. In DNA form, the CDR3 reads TGTGCCAGCAGCTTCCGGGGGAACTACGAGCAGTACTTC.

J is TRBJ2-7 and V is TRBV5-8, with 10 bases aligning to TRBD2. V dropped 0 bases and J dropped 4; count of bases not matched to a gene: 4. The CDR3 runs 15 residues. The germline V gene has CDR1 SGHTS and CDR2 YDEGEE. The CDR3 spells CASSLVASGSYEQYF. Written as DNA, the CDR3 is TGTGCCAGCAGCTTGGTGGCTAGCGGGAGTTACGAGCAGTACTTC.

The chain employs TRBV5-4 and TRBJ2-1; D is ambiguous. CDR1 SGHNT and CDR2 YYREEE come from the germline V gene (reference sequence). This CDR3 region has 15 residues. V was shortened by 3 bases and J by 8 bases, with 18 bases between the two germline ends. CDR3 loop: CASSYDKGISYEQFF. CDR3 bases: TGTGCCAGCAGCTACGACAAGGGTATATCATATGAGCAGTTCTTC.

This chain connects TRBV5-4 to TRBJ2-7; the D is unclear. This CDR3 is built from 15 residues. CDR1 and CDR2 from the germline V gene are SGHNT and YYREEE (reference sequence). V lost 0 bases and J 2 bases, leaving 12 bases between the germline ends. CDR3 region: CASSLVARGAYEQYF. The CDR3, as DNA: TGTGCCAGCAGCTTGGTGGCTAGAGGCGCCTACGAGCAGTACTTC.

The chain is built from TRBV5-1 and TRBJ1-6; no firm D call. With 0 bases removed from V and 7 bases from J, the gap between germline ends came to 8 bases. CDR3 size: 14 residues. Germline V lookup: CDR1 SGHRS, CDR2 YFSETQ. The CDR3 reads CASSLGHQNSPLHF. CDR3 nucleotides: TGCGCCAGCAGCTTGGGGCACCAAAATTCACCCCTCCACTTT.

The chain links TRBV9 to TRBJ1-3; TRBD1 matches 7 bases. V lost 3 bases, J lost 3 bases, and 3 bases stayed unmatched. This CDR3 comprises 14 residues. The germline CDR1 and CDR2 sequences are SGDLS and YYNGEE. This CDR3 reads CASSGWTGGNTIYF. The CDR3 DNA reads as TGTGCCAGCAGCGGCTGGACAGGTGGAAACACCATATATTTT.

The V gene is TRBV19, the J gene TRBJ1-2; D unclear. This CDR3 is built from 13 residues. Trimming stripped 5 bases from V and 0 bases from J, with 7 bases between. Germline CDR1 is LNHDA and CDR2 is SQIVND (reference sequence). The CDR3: CASSDGANYGYTF. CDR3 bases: TGTGCCAGTAGTGACGGGGCTAACTATGGCTACACCTTC. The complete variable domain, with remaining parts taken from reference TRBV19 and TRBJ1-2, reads DGGITQSPKYLFRKEGQNVTLSCEQNLNHDAMYWYRQDPGQGLRLIYYSQIVNDFQKGDIAEGYSVSREKKESFPLTVTSAQKNPTAFYLCASSDGANYGYTFGSGTRLTVV.